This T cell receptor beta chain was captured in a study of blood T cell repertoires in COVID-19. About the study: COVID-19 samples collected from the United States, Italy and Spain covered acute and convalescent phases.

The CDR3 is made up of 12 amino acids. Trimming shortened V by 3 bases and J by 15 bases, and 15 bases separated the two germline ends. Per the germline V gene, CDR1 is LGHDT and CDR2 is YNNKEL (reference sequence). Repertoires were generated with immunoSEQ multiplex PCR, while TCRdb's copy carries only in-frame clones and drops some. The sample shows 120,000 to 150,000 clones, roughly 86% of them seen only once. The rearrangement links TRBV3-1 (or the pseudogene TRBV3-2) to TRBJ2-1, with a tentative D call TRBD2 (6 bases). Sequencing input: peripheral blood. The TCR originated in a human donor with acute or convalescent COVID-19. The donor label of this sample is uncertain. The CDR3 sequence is CASSHREISRFF. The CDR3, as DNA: TGTGCCAGCAGCCACCGGGAGATTTCCCGGTTCTTC.